This T cell receptor beta chain comes out of a study of blood T cell repertoires in COVID-19. Study details: Italy, Spain and the United States were the sources of the convalescent and acute COVID-19 samples. T cells, B-cell-depleted T cells, or PBMCs supplied cDNA or gDNA.

In the original analysis: Reference gene primer amplification in the assay estimated nucleated cell counts. Data came from immunoSEQ multiplex PCR; TCRdb stores just in-frame clones and leaves some out. Clone size and the V and J calls come from that table; the DNA yielded D and trimming. The repertoire consists of more than 150,000 clones, with over 70% occurring once and the leading ten covering roughly 2.9%. The germline CDR1 and CDR2 sequences are SGHNT and YENEEA. The CDR3 is 15 residues long. V was clipped by 5 bases and J by 2 bases, with 13 bases between them. The rearrangement joins TRBV11-3 to TRBJ1-5, with D possibly TRBD1 on 5 matching bases. The clonotype was recovered from a woman aged 60 to 75 with acute or convalescent COVID-19. Sequenced material: peripheral blood. CDR3 sequence (DNA): TGTGCCAGCAGCCCAGGGTACGTTTGCAATCAGCCCCAGCATTTT. It translates to CASSPGYVCNQPQHF.